This T cell receptor (beta chain) was sequenced during a study of blood T cells in healthy people across ages. This clonotype was counted between two and nine times. Its matching antigen is unknown. Broader study findings: Older age went with lower TCR beta diversity per million T cells, in a roughly linear way.

The V and J ends lost 4 bases and 5 bases respectively, with 14 bases between them. Germline CDR1 reads LGHDT; CDR2 reads YNNKEL (reference sequence). The CDR3 loop spans 14 amino acids. The study drew donors from healthy Caucasian individuals in Russia aged 6 to 90. Isolation of PBMCs gave at least 7 million cells per sample. Primed by a sample-barcoded 5' primer and a J-beta primer mix, a second PCR proceeded for about 7 to 11 cycles. Every cDNA molecule carried a tag from a template-switch adaptor bearing 12 random nucleotides. TCRdb used MiXCR to reprocess the 5' RACE reads, holding one entry per CDR3 protein. The sample comprises 550,000 to 600,000 distinct CDR3 sequences, 40% to 50% of which are singletons, and approximately 23% rests with the top ten.

Sequenced: blood. The receptor comes from a man older than 75 in good health. V is TRBV3-1 and J is TRBJ1-2; D is ambiguous. The CDR3: CASSPPQTTYGYTF. The CDR3 DNA follows: TGTGCCAGCAGCCCACCGCAGACTACTTATGGCTACACCTTC.